These 21 T cell receptor beta chains share one sample of origin, sequenced in a study of blood T cells in healthy people across ages. Sample-barcoded 5' priming and a J-beta primer mix drove a second PCR of roughly 7 to 11 cycles. TCRdb called the 5' RACE reads again in MiXCR, with one record for every CDR3 protein. The data contain about a million distinct CDR3 sequences, roughly two fifths of them singletons. The specimen was blood. These receptors originate from a young man in good health.

The genes are TRBV20-1 and TRBJ2-7; a weak D match, TRBD1 (6 bases). This CDR3 comprises 15 residues. Germline V gene lookup returns CDR1 DFQATT and CDR2 SNEGSKA (reference sequence). Trimming took 5 bases from V and 7 from J, leaving 24 bases between them. CDR3 amino acids: CSAPVQGRAYNEQYF. As DNA, the CDR3 is TGCAGTGCTCCCGTCCAGGGGAGAGCGTACAATGAGCAGTACTTC.

The gene calls are TRBV9 and TRBJ2-1; a weak D match, TRBD1 (6 bases). V lost 4 bases and J 8 bases, leaving 10 bases between the germline ends. Germline assignment: CDR1 SGDLS and CDR2 YYNGEE. This CDR3 region has 12 residues. The CDR3 coding sequence is TGTGCCAGCAGCACCCGGACAGATGAGCAGTTCTTC. Its protein product is CASSTRTDEQFF.

The rearrangement joins TRBV9 to TRBJ2-1; 10 positions match TRBD1. The V gene end was trimmed by 3 bases and the J gene end by 4 bases; junction bases not matched to a gene: 7. The CDR3 runs 16 residues. Germline V gene lookup returns CDR1 SGDLS and CDR2 YYNGEE. The CDR3 coding sequence is TGTGCCAGCAGCGACCGCCGGACAGGGGGTTACAATGAGCAGTTCTTC. Its translation is CASSDRRTGGYNEQFF.

This clonotype occurred a few times. The chain employs TRBV10-3 and TRBJ1-4, with a tentative D call TRBD1 (5 bases). This CDR3 has 12 amino acids. From germline, CDR1 is ENHRY and CDR2 SYGVKD. The V end lost 5 bases, the J end lost 8 bases, and 9 bases lay between the germline ends. This CDR3 is CAISSGLEKLFF. DNA of the CDR3: TGTGCCATCAGTTCAGGGTTGGAAAAACTGTTTTTT.

The rearrangement joins TRBV7-2 to TRBJ2-7; 13 bases match TRBD2. This CDR3 comprises 15 residues. V trimming: 5 bases; J trimming: 6 bases; junction bases outside the gene matches: 7. CDR1 and CDR2 from the germline V gene are SGHTA and FQGNSA. The CDR3 region has the DNA TGTGCCAGCAGCCTCGGGACTAGCGGGACCTGCGAGCAGTACTTC. Encoded protein: CASSLGTSGTCEQYF.

At least ten counts were recorded for this clonotype. The chain carries TRBV29-1 and TRBJ2-7, with no clear D. The CDR3 spans 13 residues. The ends were cut back, 8 bases at V and 0 bases at J, with 14 bases in the middle. Germline V gives CDR1 SQVTM, CDR2 ANQGSEA. Here the CDR3 DNA reads TGCAGCTCCCTGGACGGAAGCTCCTACGAGCAGTACTTC. Residues: CSSLDGSSYEQYF.

This clonotype was seen more than once but under ten times. V and J are TRBV12-2 and TRBJ2-3. TRBV12-2 is tagged as a pseudogene. The CDR3 has 11 amino acids. The CDR3 region is CASLLRDTQYF. In DNA, the CDR3 is TGTGCAAGCCTACTAAGAGATACGCAGTATTTT.

This clonotype showed up just a few times. The chain employs TRBV18 and TRBJ1-1; D might be TRBD1 (5 bases). The CDR3 spans 15 residues. Trimming removed 3 bases at V and 4 bases at J, with 15 bases between. Looked up from germline, CDR1 is KGHSH and CDR2 is LQKENI. CDR3 DNA sequence: TGTGCCAGCTCACCCGTGGCGGGCCAGGGCACTGAAGCTTTCTTT. Amino acids: CASSPVAGQGTEAFF.

This clonotype has only a few counts. The chain couples TRBV6-2 or TRBV6-3 to TRBJ2-1, with 7 bases lining up with TRBD1. Germline loops: CDR1 MNHEY, CDR2 SVGEGT. The CDR3 consists of 19 residues. The J segment lost 3 bases and the V segment lost 0 bases, leaving 14 bases of the junction unmatched. The CDR3 DNA sequence: TGTGCCAGCAGTTACTCCGGCGGCGCGGCAGGGGGACACTACAATGAGCAGTTCTTC. It specifies CASSYSGGAAGGHYNEQFF.

This clonotype was picked up many times. This chain connects TRBV7-9 to TRBJ2-5; unclear D gene. CDR3 length equals 13 residues. Germline V CDR1 and CDR2: SEHNR, FQNEAQ (reference sequence). Deletions cut 5 bases from V and 2 bases from J, with 9 bases between. The DNA of the CDR3 is TGTGCCAGCAGCCACGACACGCAAGAGACCCAGTACTTC. Protein: CASSHDTQETQYF.

V is TRBV20-1 and J is TRBJ2-1; D call uncertain. The CDR3 is 15 residues long. The V gene's germline CDR1 is DFQATT and CDR2 SNEGSKA (reference sequence). Trimming stripped 2 bases from V and 2 bases from J, with 13 bases between. DNA of the CDR3: TGCAGTGCTAGAAACGGTGATAGCCCCTACAATGAGCAGTTCTTC. Protein product: CSARNGDSPYNEQFF.

The chain uses TRBV20-1 and TRBJ2-3, with 8 bases matching TRBD1. The CDR3 runs to 15 residues. The trim removed 1 base at V and 0 bases at J, leaving 3 bases unmatched. Germline lookup yields CDR1 DFQATT and CDR2 SNEGSKA (reference sequence). The CDR3 sequence is CSARVGTGSTDTQYF. The DNA of the CDR3 is TGCAGTGCTAGAGTCGGGACAGGAAGCACAGATACGCAGTATTTT.

The V call is TRBV12-3 or TRBV12-4, the J call TRBJ2-1; TRBD1 or TRBD2 may be the D gene (7 bases each). V dropped 7 bases and J dropped 4 bases, with 17 bases sitting between them. This CDR3 spans 15 amino acids. In nucleotides, the CDR3 is TGTGCCAGCAATCCAGGGGGGGTCATTTACAATGAGCAGTTCTTC. As protein: CASNPGGVIYNEQFF.

V is TRBV11-2 and J is TRBJ2-2; a possible D gene is TRBD1 (6 bases). The CDR3 consists of 14 residues. Germline CDR1 reads SGHAT; CDR2 reads FQNNGV. Deletions cut 2 bases from V and 4 bases from J, with 8 bases between. The CDR3: CASSLWTATGELFF. The CDR3 DNA is TGTGCCAGCAGCTTATGGACAGCCACCGGGGAGCTGTTTTTT.

This clonotype showed up just a few times. The chain employs TRBV7-2 and TRBJ1-1; D may be TRBD1 (6 bases). This CDR3 comprises 15 residues. Germline V gene data show CDR1 as SGHTA and CDR2 as FQGNSA. V lost 2 bases to trimming and J lost 0 bases, with 10 bases between them. CDR3 DNA: TGTGCCAGCAGCTTACTGGCAGGGGTGAACACTGAAGCTTTCTTT. This encodes CASSLLAGVNTEAFF.

Regarding this clonotype: Being one base from a much bigger clone, this may be a read error. V gene TRBV4-1 combines with J gene TRBJ2-5; maybe TRBD1 (5 bases). CDR1 and CDR2 from the germline V gene are MGHRA and YSYEKL. Trimming pared 2 bases from V and 5 bases from J, leaving 9 bases between. This CDR3 has 13 amino acids. Written as DNA, the CDR3 is TGCGCCAGCAGCCAATGGGGCCTTGAGACCCAGTACTTC. This codes for CASSQWGLETQYF.

CDR3 sequence (DNA): TGTGCCAGCAGCTTATTGCCACCATTTAGGGGCACTGAAGCTTTCTTT. Translation: CASSLLPPFRGTEAFF. The chain has TRBV7-9 and TRBJ1-1, with a weak D call TRBD1 (5 bases). CDR3 size: 16 residues. V gave up 2 bases and J gave up 4 bases, with 17 bases separating them. From germline, CDR1 is SEHNR and CDR2 FQNEAQ (reference sequence).

The CDR3 loop reads CASSWGTGGGSYNEQYF. Here the CDR3 DNA reads TGTGCCAGCAGTTGGGGGACAGGGGGAGGCTCCTACAATGAGCAGTACTTC. This sequence joins TRBV12-3 or TRBV12-4 and TRBJ2-1, with TRBD1 matching over 11 bases. The end of the DNA fits TRBJ2-7 better, so the J call may be wrong. The CDR3 extends over 17 amino acids.

This clonotype was counted only a few times. V and J are TRBV20-1 and TRBJ1-2; a weak D match, TRBD1 (5 bases). CDR3 length: 12 amino acids. V was trimmed by 1 base and J by 3 bases, leaving 6 bases between them. Germline lookup yields CDR1 DFQATT and CDR2 SNEGSKA (reference sequence). The CDR3: CSARGGDYGYTF. In nucleotides, the CDR3 is TGCAGTGCTAGAGGAGGGGACTATGGCTACACCTTC.

The V call is TRBV12-3 or TRBV12-4, the J call TRBJ1-1; possible D gene TRBD1, 5 bases. This CDR3 is 14 amino acids long. V lost 5 bases, J lost 1 base, and 11 bases lay in between. The CDR3 reads CASSVGASNTEAFF. The DNA for the CDR3 is TGTGCCAGCAGTGTCGGGGCCTCGAACACTGAAGCTTTCTTT.

The chain combines TRBV5-1 with TRBJ2-3; possibly TRBD1 or TRBD2 for D (5 bases each). V lost 1 base, J lost 7 bases, and 13 bases lay in between. This CDR3 is 14 amino acids long. The germline V gene has CDR1 SGHRS and CDR2 YFSETQ. This CDR3 reads CASSLRTRDHTQYF. DNA of the CDR3: TGCGCCAGCAGCTTGAGGACTCGGGACCATACGCAGTATTTT.